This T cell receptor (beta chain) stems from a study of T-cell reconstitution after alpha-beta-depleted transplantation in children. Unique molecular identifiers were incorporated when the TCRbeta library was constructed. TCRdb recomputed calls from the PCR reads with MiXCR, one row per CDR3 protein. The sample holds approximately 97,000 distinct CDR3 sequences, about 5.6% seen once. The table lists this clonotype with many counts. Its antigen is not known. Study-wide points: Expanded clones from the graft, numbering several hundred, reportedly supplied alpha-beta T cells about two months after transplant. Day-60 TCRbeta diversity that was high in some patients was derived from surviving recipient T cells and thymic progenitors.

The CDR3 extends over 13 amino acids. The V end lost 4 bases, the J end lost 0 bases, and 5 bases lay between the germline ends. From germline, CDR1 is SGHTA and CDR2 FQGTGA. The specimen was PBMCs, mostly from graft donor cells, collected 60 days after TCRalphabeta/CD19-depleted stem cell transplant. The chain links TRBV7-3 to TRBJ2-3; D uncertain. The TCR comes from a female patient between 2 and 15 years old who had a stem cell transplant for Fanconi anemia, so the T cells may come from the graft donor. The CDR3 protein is CASSSTSTDTQYF. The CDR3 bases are TGTGCCAGCAGCTCAACGAGCACAGATACGCAGTATTTT. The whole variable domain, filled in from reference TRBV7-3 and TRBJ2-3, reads GAGVSQTPSNKVTEKGKYVELRCDPISGHTALYWYRQSLGQGPEFLIYFQGTGAADDSGLPNDRFFAVRPEGSVSTLKIQRTERGDSAVYLCASSSTSTDTQYFGPGTRLTVL.